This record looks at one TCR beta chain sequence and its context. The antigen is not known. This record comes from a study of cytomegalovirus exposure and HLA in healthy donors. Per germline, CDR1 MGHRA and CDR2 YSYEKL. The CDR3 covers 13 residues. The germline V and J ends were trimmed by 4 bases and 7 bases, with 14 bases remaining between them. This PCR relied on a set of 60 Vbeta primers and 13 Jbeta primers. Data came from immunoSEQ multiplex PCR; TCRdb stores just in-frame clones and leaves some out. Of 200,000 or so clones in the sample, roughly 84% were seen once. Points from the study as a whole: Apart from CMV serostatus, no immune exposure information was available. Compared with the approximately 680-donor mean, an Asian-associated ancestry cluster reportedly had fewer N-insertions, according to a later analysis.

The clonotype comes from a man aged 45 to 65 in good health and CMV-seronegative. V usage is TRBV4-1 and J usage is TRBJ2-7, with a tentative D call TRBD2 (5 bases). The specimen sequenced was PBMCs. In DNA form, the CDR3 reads TGCGCCAGCAGCCGAGAGGGAGACTCGGAGCAGTACTTC. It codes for CASSREGDSEQYF.